Presented here are 29 T cell receptor beta chains from one specimen sequenced in a study of blood T cell repertoires in COVID-19. TCRdb's table, derived via immunoSEQ multiplex PCR, lists solely in-frame clones and lacks some. The repertoire holds approximately 50,000 clones, with 80% to 95% as singletons. The source material was peripheral blood. The receptors were gathered from a man over 45 with active COVID-19.

The chain recombines TRBV28 with TRBJ2-1; 9 bases map to TRBD1. Trimming took 4 bases from V and 4 from J; bases not matched to a gene: 11. The germline V gene has CDR1 MDHEN and CDR2 SYDVKM. There are 17 residues in the CDR3. CDR3 residues: CASSSGQGGYWYNEQFF. In DNA, the CDR3 is TGTGCCAGCAGTTCGGGACAGGGAGGGTACTGGTACAATGAGCAGTTCTTC.

The V call is TRBV7-8, the J call TRBJ2-7; 10 bases are a match to TRBD1. In germline, CDR1 is SGHVS, CDR2 FQNEAQ. The V segment lost 3 bases and the J segment 8 bases; nucleotides outside the gene matches: 7. This CDR3 is built from 14 residues. The CDR3 sequence is CASSFSTGGEKQYF. The CDR3 DNA sequence: TGTGCCAGCAGCTTCTCGACAGGGGGCGAGAAGCAGTACTTC.

DNA of the CDR3: TGTGCCAGTAGTGTTGCGACAGGGCAAAACTATGGCTACACCTTC. Translating gives CASSVATGQNYGYTF. The rearrangement links TRBV19 to TRBJ1-2, with 7 bases lining up with TRBD1. This CDR3 has 15 amino acids. The germline V gene has CDR1 LNHDA and CDR2 SQIVND (reference sequence). With 5 bases clipped from V and 2 bases from J, the junction kept 8 bases outside the gene matches.

This chain links TRBV6-2 or TRBV6-3 with TRBJ1-3; no firm D call. This CDR3 is built from 16 residues. In germline, CDR1 is MNHEY, CDR2 SVGEGT. The V and J ends lost 0 bases and 0 bases respectively, with 9 bases between them. The CDR3 reads CASSYSRRSSGNTIYF. As DNA, the CDR3 is TGTGCCAGCAGTTACTCTCGCCGGAGCTCTGGAAACACCATATATTTT.

The V call is TRBV7-2, the J call TRBJ2-1; D ambiguous. Between the trimmed V and J ends, which lost 5 bases and 6 bases, there was a span of 11 bases. Looked up from germline, CDR1 is SGHTA and CDR2 is FQGNSA. The CDR3 covers 13 residues. The CDR3 region has the DNA TGTGCCAGCAGCCCCGACTGGGTCAATGAGCAGTTCTTC. This translates into CASSPDWVNEQFF.

The V and J genes are TRBV6-5 and TRBJ2-3, with 7 bases lining up with TRBD2. V lost 2 bases, J lost 3 bases, and 2 bases stayed unmatched. This CDR3 is built from 14 residues. The germline V gene encodes CDR1 MNHEY and CDR2 SVGAGI. CDR3 in DNA: TGTGCCAGCAGTTACAGGGGAGGGACAGATACGCAGTATTTT. The encoded protein is CASSYRGGTDTQYF.

This chain connects TRBV24-1 to TRBJ2-1; TRBD2 aligns across 11 bases. The CDR3 is made up of 16 amino acids. V lost 5 bases to trimming and J lost 2 bases; unmatched junction nucleotides: 4. The germline V gene has CDR1 KGHDR and CDR2 SFDVKD. The CDR3 DNA follows: TGTGCCACCAGTGTGAATAGCGGGGGGGCCTACAATGAGCAGTTCTTC. Translation gives CATSVNSGGAYNEQFF.

The rearrangement uses TRBV5-1 and TRBJ2-1; D is undetermined. V lost 4 bases to trimming and J lost 5 bases, with 16 bases between them. The CDR3 spans 15 residues. Germline V gene lookup returns CDR1 SGHRS and CDR2 YFSETQ. The CDR3 reads CASSAMVASDNEQFF. As DNA, the CDR3 is TGCGCCAGCAGCGCGATGGTGGCTAGTGACAATGAGCAGTTCTTC.

This rearrangement joins TRBV7-8 to TRBJ2-7, with D perhaps matching TRBD2 (6 bases). Between the trimmed V and J ends, which lost 5 bases and 6 bases, there was a span of 23 bases. The CDR3 covers 16 residues. CDR1 and CDR2 (germline): SGHVS, FQNEAQ. CDR3 sequence reads: CASSPPGSRGRSEQYF. In DNA, the CDR3 is TGTGCCAGCAGCCCCCCCGGGAGTAGAGGAAGGTCCGAGCAGTACTTC.

The chain joins TRBV28 to TRBJ2-7; 7 bases map to TRBD1. V shed 5 bases and J 6 bases; nucleotides not matched to a gene: 10. This CDR3 has 14 amino acids. Germline CDR1 MDHEN, CDR2 SYDVKM. In DNA form, the CDR3 reads TGTGCCAGCAGTCCTGCCGGGACAGTGGCCGAGCAGTACTTC. Amino acid sequence: CASSPAGTVAEQYF.

This sequence joins TRBV3-1 (or the pseudogene TRBV3-2) and TRBJ1-3; TRBD1 might be the D (6 bases). The V and J ends lost 0 bases and 2 bases respectively, with 11 bases between them. From germline, CDR1 is LGHDT and CDR2 YNNKEL (reference sequence). This CDR3 is built from 16 residues. The CDR3 DNA is TGTGCCAGCAGCCAAGATGGACAGAACCCTGGAAACACCATATATTTT. Translated: CASSQDGQNPGNTIYF.

This chain connects TRBV7-2 to TRBJ1-3, with D possibly matching TRBD1 (6 bases). Deletions cut 2 bases from V and 0 bases from J, with 11 bases between. The CDR3 runs 16 residues. Per the germline V gene, CDR1 is SGHTA and CDR2 is FQGNSA. The DNA of the CDR3 is TGTGCCAGCAGCTTAACAGGGATCAGCTCTGGAAACACCATATATTTT. This gives the protein CASSLTGISSGNTIYF.

J is TRBJ1-2 and V is TRBV6-5; 10 positions agree with TRBD1. J was trimmed by 8 bases and V by 2 bases; bases with no gene match: 8. In germline, CDR1 is MNHEY, CDR2 SVGAGI. This CDR3 comprises 15 residues. The CDR3 DNA reads TGTGCCAGCAGTTACCAAGGGACAGGGGCATACGGCTACACCTTC. This translates into CASSYQGTGAYGYTF.

The V call is TRBV6-1, the J call TRBJ2-4; 8 bases are shared with TRBD1. This CDR3 has 16 amino acids. Germline V CDR1 and CDR2: MNHNS, SASEGT. With V trimmed by 3 bases and J by 1 base, 5 bases remained unmatched. The CDR3 sequence: CASSERTGTAKNIQYF. DNA for the CDR3: TGTGCCAGCAGTGAGAGGACAGGGACGGCCAAAAACATTCAGTACTTC.

The chain recombines TRBV4-3 with TRBJ2-2, with 9 positions matching TRBD2. Trimming cost V 5 bases and J 2 bases; bases outside gene matches: 3. The CDR3 sequence is 15 residues long. Germline CDR1 LGHNA, CDR2 YSLEER. The CDR3 protein is CASSGGLANTGELFF. Here the CDR3 DNA reads TGCGCCAGCAGCGGGGGACTAGCAAACACCGGGGAGCTGTTTTTT.

The V call is TRBV19, the J call TRBJ2-1, with no clear D. This CDR3 has 14 residues. V lost 1 base to trimming and J lost 3 bases, with 7 bases between them. Germline V gene data show CDR1 as LNHDA and CDR2 as SQIVND (reference sequence). The CDR3 region is CASSIVPRYNEQFF. The CDR3 DNA is TGTGCCAGTAGTATAGTTCCCCGCTACAATGAGCAGTTCTTC.

The J gene is TRBJ2-5, the V gene TRBV19, with 8 bases aligning to TRBD1. Germline assignment: CDR1 LNHDA and CDR2 SQIVND (reference sequence). The CDR3 has 15 residues. V lost 2 bases to trimming and J lost 5 bases; unmatched junction nucleotides: 7. CDR3 DNA: TGTGCCAGTAGTATATCGTCAGGGGGCGGGGAGACCCAGTACTTC. Translated, it gives CASSISSGGGETQYF.

This rearrangement joins TRBV4-1 to TRBJ2-1, with TRBD2 matching 7 bases. Germline V lookup: CDR1 MGHRA, CDR2 YSYEKL. The ends lost 4 bases at V and 3 bases at J; junction bases unmatched: 3. This CDR3 has 14 amino acids. The CDR3 nucleotides are TGCGCCAGCAGCCCTTGGACTAGCTACAATGAGCAGTTCTTC. Translation: CASSPWTSYNEQFF.

V and J are TRBV5-8 and TRBJ1-1; D gene ambiguous. Trimming cost V 3 bases and J 3 bases, with 9 bases left between them. Per the germline V gene, CDR1 is SGHTS and CDR2 is YDEGEE. CDR3 length equals 13 residues. CDR3 DNA sequence: TGTGCCAGCAGCTCCTACTCTGACACTGAAGCTTTCTTT. Translated: CASSSYSDTEAFF. Looking up the rest from reference TRBV5-8 and TRBJ1-1 gives the full variable domain: EAGVTQSPTHLIKTRGQQATLRCSPISGHTSVYWYQQALGLGLQFLLWYDEGEERNRGNFPPRFSGRQFPNYSSELNVNALELEDSALYLCASSSYSDTEAFFGQGTRLTVV.

CDR3 in amino acids: CASSLPAGADTQYF. Written as DNA, the CDR3 is TGTGCCAGCAGTTTGCCAGCGGGAGCAGATACGCAGTATTTT. The V and J genes are TRBV28 and TRBJ2-3, with 8 bases fitting TRBD2. The CDR3 covers 14 residues. Germline CDR1 and CDR2: MDHEN and SYDVKM. The ends lost 3 bases at V and 4 bases at J; junction bases unmatched: 3.

The chain uses TRBV7-9 and TRBJ1-1; TRBD1 aligns across 8 bases. This CDR3 region has 13 residues. V shed 5 bases, J shed 5 bases, and the junction held 4 bases outside the gene matches. Germline V gene lookup returns CDR1 SEHNR and CDR2 FQNEAQ (reference sequence). For the CDR3, the DNA is TGTGCCAGCAGCCAGACAGGGGTTACTGAAGCTTTCTTT. As protein: CASSQTGVTEAFF.

The rearrangement links TRBV12-3 or TRBV12-4 to TRBJ2-1; 8 positions agree with TRBD2. J gave up 5 bases and V 7 bases, and 4 bases lay outside the gene matches. This CDR3 is built from 13 residues. The CDR3 DNA is TGTGCCAGCATCCGGGGGGGCCACAATGAGCAGTTCTTC. Protein product: CASIRGGHNEQFF.

The CDR3 DNA reads TGTGCCAGCAGCTGGACAGGGGCCGACAATGAGCAGTTCTTC. Amino acid sequence: CASSWTGADNEQFF. The V call is TRBV11-2, the J call TRBJ2-1; TRBD1 matches at 9 bases. The length of the CDR3 is 14 residues. With 4 bases clipped from V and 5 bases from J, the junction kept 3 bases outside the gene matches. Germline lookup yields CDR1 SGHAT and CDR2 FQNNGV.

This chain links TRBV9 with TRBJ2-2, with D maybe TRBD1 (6 bases). Trimming left V 0 bases short and J 5 bases short, with 11 bases between. CDR1 and CDR2 (germline): SGDLS, YYNGEE. This CDR3 contains 15 residues. The CDR3 spells CASSVVQDRTGELFF. The CDR3 DNA reads as TGTGCCAGCAGCGTAGTTCAGGACAGAACCGGGGAGCTGTTTTTT. Full variable domain (rest looked up from reference TRBV9 and TRBJ2-2): DSGVTQTPKHLITATGQRVTLRCSPRSGDLSVYWYQQSLDQGLQFLIQYYNGEERAKGNILERFSAQQFPDLHSELNLSSLELGDSALYFCASSVVQDRTGELFFGEGSRLTVL.

This clone occurred a few times. This rearrangement joins TRBV20-1 to TRBJ2-7; 13 bases match TRBD2. J lost 6 bases, V lost 3 bases, and 5 bases had no gene match. The CDR3 is 14 residues long. Germline assignment: CDR1 DFQATT and CDR2 SNEGSKA (reference sequence). The CDR3 loop is CSASRTSGSSEQYF. In DNA form, the CDR3 reads TGCAGTGCTAGTCGGACTAGCGGGAGTTCCGAGCAGTACTTC.

A word on this clone: One end of the junction fails to match germline, which may point to a read error. Other nucleotide sequences from this sample produce the same CDR3. The chain links TRBV6-5 to TRBJ2-2, with TRBD2 matching over 7 bases. The germline CDR1 and CDR2 sequences are MNHEY and SVGAGI. The CDR3 totals 14 residues. The CDR3 nucleotides read TGTGCTAGCAGGGAGGCGGGAGTAGCCGGGGAGCTGTTTTTT. This encodes CASREAGVAGELFF.

J is TRBJ2-7 and V is TRBV7-9; possible D gene TRBD1, 6 bases. Germline CDR1 SEHNR, CDR2 FQNEAQ (reference sequence). CDR3 size: 13 residues. V was shortened by 4 bases and J by 4 bases, with 11 bases between the two germline ends. CDR3 protein: CASSSDRYYEQYF. As DNA, the CDR3 is TGTGCCAGCAGCTCGGACAGATATTACGAGCAGTACTTC. Full variable domain (rest looked up from reference TRBV7-9 and TRBJ2-7): DTGVSQNPRHKITKRGQNVTFRCDPISEHNRLYWYRQTLGQGPEFLTYFQNEAQLEKSRLLSDRFSAERPKGSFSTLEIQRTEQGDSAMYLCASSSDRYYEQYFGPGTRLTVT.

CDR3 residues: CSASAEYSNQPQHF. DNA of the CDR3: TGCAGTGCTAGTGCCGAGTATAGCAATCAGCCCCAGCATTTT. The chain employs TRBV20-1 and TRBJ1-5; no definite D call. This CDR3 region has 14 residues. V dropped 3 bases and J dropped 0 bases, with 9 bases sitting between them. CDR1 and CDR2 (germline): DFQATT, SNEGSKA (reference sequence).

V is TRBV30 and J is TRBJ2-5; D gene unclear. V shed 4 bases and J shed 5 bases, with 11 bases lying between them. The CDR3 covers 12 residues. CDR1 and CDR2 (germline): GTSNPN, SVGIG (reference sequence). The DNA for the CDR3 is TGTGCCTGGACCCAACTTCGGGAGACCCAGTACTTC. It specifies CAWTQLRETQYF.